The text below deals with one TCR beta chain. This record belongs to a study of identical twins. V dropped 6 bases and J dropped 6 bases, with 17 bases sitting between them. CDR1 is LGHDT and CDR2 is YNNKEL in the germline V gene (reference sequence). CDR3 length equals 15 residues. TCRdb used MiXCR to reprocess the 5' RACE reads, holding one entry per CDR3 protein. The sample includes hundreds of thousands of distinct CDR3 sequences, around 6.9% of them seen just once. These data were likewise used in another study, on yellow fever vaccine responses in identical twins.

The sequenced sample was memory (CD45RO+) T cells sorted from blood. This TCR derives from a woman under 30 in good health. This rearrangement joins TRBV3-1 to TRBJ2-2; D is undetermined. CDR3 protein: CASSKLRERSGELFF. CDR3 nucleotide sequence: TGTGCCAGCAGTAAGCTAAGGGAACGTTCCGGGGAGCTGTTTTTT.